The 10 T cell receptor beta chains given below trace back to one sample, sequenced in a study of blood T cell repertoires in COVID-19. Sequencing used immunoSEQ multiplex PCR; TCRdb keeps in-frame clones, though not all of them. Of about 110,000 clones in the sample, around 80% were seen once. The specimen sequenced was peripheral blood. These receptor sequences come from a woman in her 70s with acute or convalescent COVID-19.

V usage is TRBV4-1 and J usage is TRBJ2-5, with D perhaps TRBD2 (5 bases). Germline loops: CDR1 MGHRA, CDR2 YSYEKL. There are 15 residues in the CDR3. V was pared by 1 base and J by 4 bases, with 13 bases between. CDR3 sequence (DNA): TGCGCCAGCAGCCAAGTGGGTCTAGCCGCAGAGACCCAGTACTTC. This codes for CASSQVGLAAETQYF.

The J gene is TRBJ2-3, the V gene TRBV5-1; TRBD2 matches at 12 bases. CDR1 is SGHRS, CDR2 YFSETQ, per germline. V lost 4 bases to trimming and J lost 4 bases; unmatched junction nucleotides: 7. The CDR3 covers 16 residues. Written as DNA, the CDR3 is TGCGCCAGCAGCCATAGGACTAGCGGGACCGCAGATACGCAGTATTTT. Its protein product is CASSHRTSGTADTQYF. The full variable domain, its missing parts supplied by reference TRBV5-1 and TRBJ2-3, is KAGVTQTPRYLIKTRGQQVTLSCSPISGHRSVSWYQQTPGQGLQFLFEYFSETQRNKGNFPGRFSGRQFSNSRSEMNVSTLELGDSALYLCASSHRTSGTADTQYFGPGTRLTVL.

The chain employs TRBV24-1 and TRBJ2-1; D may be TRBD2 (5 bases). The germline V gene encodes CDR1 KGHDR and CDR2 SFDVKD. V lost 9 bases to trimming and J lost 6 bases, with 17 bases between them. The CDR3 totals 14 residues. The CDR3 is CATSSSGMGNEQFF. Here the CDR3 DNA reads TGTGCCACCTCATCATCGGGGATGGGCAATGAGCAGTTCTTC.

The chain couples TRBV3-1 (or the pseudogene TRBV3-2) to TRBJ2-1; weak D call: TRBD2 (6 bases). The ends were cut back, 3 bases at V and 6 bases at J, with 9 bases in the middle. CDR1 is LGHDT, CDR2 YNNKEL, per germline (reference sequence). The CDR3 is made up of 13 amino acids. In nucleotides, the CDR3 is TGTGCCAGCAGCCACGGGGACTCCAATGAGCAGTTCTTC. Encoded protein: CASSHGDSNEQFF.

The table lists this clone with a count of one. V and J are TRBV9 and TRBJ2-3; 7 nucleotides line up with TRBD1. The V gene end was trimmed by 3 bases and the J gene end by 4 bases; junction bases not matched to a gene: 14. Germline CDR1 SGDLS, CDR2 YYNGEE. CDR3 size: 17 residues. The CDR3 sequence is CASSARQGGIVADTQYF. DNA of the CDR3: TGTGCCAGCAGCGCTCGACAGGGTGGAATTGTTGCAGATACGCAGTATTTT.

The chain links TRBV6-5 to TRBJ1-5; D unclear. The germline V and J ends were trimmed by 4 bases and 4 bases, with 8 bases remaining between them. Germline loops: CDR1 MNHEY, CDR2 SVGAGI. The CDR3 runs 13 residues. The CDR3 nucleotides are TGTGCCAGCAGTTCCCAGACAAATCAGCCCCAGCATTTT. This encodes CASSSQTNQPQHF.

The rearrangement uses TRBV15 and TRBJ2-1; tentative D call: TRBD2 (5 bases). The ends were cut back, 3 bases at V and 6 bases at J, with 9 bases in the middle. The CDR3 loop spans 13 amino acids. Germline lookup yields CDR1 LNHNV and CDR2 YYDKDF (reference sequence). Here the CDR3 reads CATSSRLPNEQFF. CDR3 in DNA: TGTGCCACCAGCAGTCGACTACCCAATGAGCAGTTCTTC.

This clone was found once. The V gene is TRBV4-1, the J gene TRBJ2-7, with 7 bases lining up with TRBD2. The CDR3 loop spans 16 amino acids. Germline V CDR1 and CDR2: MGHRA, YSYEKL. V dropped 0 bases and J dropped 3; count of bases not matched to a gene: 8. CDR3 region: CASSQERRGSRYEQYF. Here the CDR3 DNA reads TGCGCCAGCAGCCAAGAAAGACGCGGGAGCCGCTACGAGCAGTACTTC.

This sequence joins TRBV7-3 and TRBJ2-3; D gene uncertain. The CDR3 runs 14 residues. The germline CDR1 and CDR2 sequences are SGHTA and FQGTGA. Deletions cut 1 base from V and 1 base from J, with 6 bases between. This CDR3 reads CASSLMPGTDTQYF. The CDR3 nucleotides read TGTGCCAGCAGCTTAATGCCAGGCACAGATACGCAGTATTTT.

This clone appeared once. The CDR3 protein is CASSLRQLTEAFF. The CDR3 region has the DNA TGTGCCAGCAGCCTCCGACAGTTGACTGAAGCTTTCTTT. V and J are TRBV6-5 and TRBJ1-1; TRBD1 might be the D (5 bases). Trimming took 6 bases from V and 5 from J, leaving 13 bases between them. This CDR3 region has 13 residues. CDR1 and CDR2 (germline): MNHEY, SVGAGI.